A single sample is the source of the 20 T cell receptor beta chains below, sequenced in a study of CD8 T cells in Susac syndrome. Random hexamers were used to reverse transcribe 0.5 to 1 ug of RNA. A single record per CDR3 protein comes from TCRdb applying MiXCR to the immunoSEQ multiplex PCR reads. Among approximately 100,000 distinct CDR3 sequences, roughly 95% were seen once, and the ten largest hold approximately 0.41%. The specimen was CD8+ T cells from PBMCs. These receptors were taken from a human donor with Susac syndrome.

This chain connects TRBV4-1 to TRBJ2-3; possible D gene TRBD1, 6 bases. This CDR3 is 13 amino acids long. In germline, CDR1 is MGHRA, CDR2 YSYEKL. V lost 0 bases and J 5 bases, leaving 6 bases between the germline ends. This CDR3 reads CASSQEQGDTQYF. The CDR3 DNA reads as TGCGCCAGCAGCCAAGAACAGGGAGATACGCAGTATTTT.

V and J are TRBV5-6 and TRBJ1-5; tentative D call: TRBD1 (5 bases). The CDR3 runs to 14 residues. CDR1 is SGHDT and CDR2 is YYEEEE in the germline V gene. V shed 5 bases and J shed 2 bases, with 11 bases lying between them. The CDR3 DNA reads TGTGCCAGCAGTTTACGAGGGGGCAATCAGCCCCAGCATTTT. It encodes CASSLRGGNQPQHF.

The chain uses TRBV4-1 and TRBJ1-1; 7 nucleotides match TRBD1. Germline CDR1 is MGHRA and CDR2 is YSYEKL. CDR3 size: 15 residues. V gave up 2 bases and J gave up 0 bases; unmatched junction bases: 3. The CDR3 nucleotides are TGCGCCAGCAGCCAATCACAGGGGATGAACACTGAAGCTTTCTTT. It encodes CASSQSQGMNTEAFF.

The V gene is TRBV20-1, the J gene TRBJ2-7; TRBD2 matches at 11 bases. The CDR3 is 14 amino acids. Germline-derived CDR1 and CDR2 are DFQATT and SNEGSKA (reference sequence). J lost 5 bases, V lost 5 bases, and 8 bases had no gene match. The CDR3 nucleotides read TGCAGTGCTGCTCCGGGACTAGCGGACCACGAGCAGTACTTC. This codes for CSAAPGLADHEQYF.

The chain links TRBV5-4 to TRBJ2-1, with 9 bases matching TRBD2. V was pared by 3 bases and J by 3 bases, with 7 bases of the junction left unmatched. This CDR3 has 16 amino acids. CDR1 is SGHNT and CDR2 is YYREEE in the germline V gene (reference sequence). CDR3 loop: CASSSLAGPIYNEQFF. The CDR3 DNA sequence: TGTGCCAGCAGCTCGCTAGCGGGGCCAATCTACAATGAGCAGTTCTTC.

This rearrangement joins TRBV14 to TRBJ1-4, with no clear D. CDR1 SGHDN and CDR2 FVKESK come from the germline V gene. Trimming took 1 base from V and 3 from J, leaving 9 bases between them. This CDR3 has 15 residues. CDR3 nucleotides: TGTGCCAGCAGCCAAGCGAGGAGTCCTAATGAAAAACTGTTTTTT. The encoded protein is CASSQARSPNEKLFF.

The chain joins TRBV5-1 to TRBJ2-5, with D possibly TRBD2 on 7 matching bases. The ends were cut back, 4 bases at V and 2 bases at J, with 21 bases in the middle. The CDR3 runs 17 residues. CDR1 is SGHRS and CDR2 is YFSETQ in the germline V gene. The CDR3 coding sequence is TGCGCCAGCAGCCCCGAGCGAGGGGGAGGGCCGCAAGAGACCCAGTACTTC. Translated: CASSPERGGGPQETQYF.

The CDR3 loop is CASSQARDQLPTQYF. For the CDR3, the DNA is TGTGCCAGCAGCCAAGCCCGGGACCAGTTGCCGACCCAGTACTTC. The V call is TRBV3-1, the J call TRBJ2-5; D assignment may be TRBD1 or TRBD2 (5 bases each). The CDR3 runs to 15 residues. Trimming stripped 1 base from V and 7 bases from J, with 16 bases between. The germline gives CDR1 LGHDT, CDR2 YNNKEL (reference sequence).

This clonotype has only one observation. The chain combines TRBV6-5 with TRBJ1-1; 9 bases match TRBD1. Unmatched junction bases numbered 14, after V lost 4 bases and J lost 2 bases. The CDR3 runs to 18 residues. CDR1 and CDR2 (germline): MNHEY, SVGAGI. The CDR3 sequence is CASSLSNPGTGLNTEAFF. The CDR3 coding sequence is TGTGCCAGCAGTTTAAGCAATCCCGGGACAGGGCTTAACACTGAAGCTTTCTTT.

This chain connects TRBV13 to TRBJ1-5; 8 nucleotides align to TRBD1. V gave up 4 bases and J gave up 2 bases; unmatched junction bases: 1. CDR1 is PRHDT and CDR2 is FYEKMQ in the germline V gene (reference sequence). The CDR3 is made up of 14 amino acids. In nucleotides, the CDR3 is TGTGCCAGCAGCTGGGGACAGGGCAATCAGCCCCAGCATTTT. Protein: CASSWGQGNQPQHF.

The V call is TRBV3-1, the J call TRBJ2-7; D unclear. CDR3 length: 14 residues. The germline V gene has CDR1 LGHDT and CDR2 YNNKEL (reference sequence). V shed 0 bases and J shed 1 base, with 7 bases lying between them. The CDR3 spells CASSQDGISYEQYF. In DNA form, the CDR3 reads TGTGCCAGCAGCCAAGATGGTATTTCCTACGAGCAGTACTTC.

The chain uses TRBV9 and TRBJ2-1; 11 bases fit TRBD2. There are 15 residues in the CDR3. V was pared by 0 bases and J by 6 bases, with 2 bases of the junction left unmatched. Germline V CDR1 and CDR2: SGDLS, YYNGEE. The CDR3 is CASSVGTSGRNEQFF. CDR3 bases: TGTGCCAGCAGCGTAGGGACTAGCGGGCGCAATGAGCAGTTCTTC.

The genes are TRBV29-1 and TRBJ1-2; D may be TRBD1 (5 bases). The CDR3 covers 18 residues. Trimming took 0 bases from V and 4 from J, leaving 24 bases between them. Germline V lookup: CDR1 SQVTM, CDR2 ANQGSEA. The CDR3 coding sequence is TGCAGCGTTGAAGATCGCGTGAGGGACCGAATTACACCCTATGGCTACACCTTC. It encodes CSVEDRVRDRITPYGYTF.

The chain has TRBV13 and TRBJ2-3; TRBD2 matches at 13 bases. Germline V gene lookup returns CDR1 PRHDT and CDR2 FYEKMQ (reference sequence). There are 16 residues in the CDR3. V was clipped by 5 bases and J by 6 bases; unmatched bases: 8. The CDR3 nucleotides read TGTGCCAGCAGCGAAACTAGCGGGGGGGCAGACGATACGCAGTATTTT. This encodes CASSETSGGADDTQYF.

The count of this clonotype is one. The rearrangement joins TRBV11-2 to TRBJ1-6; no firm D call. The CDR3 runs to 14 residues. Trimming stripped 5 bases from V and 10 bases from J, with 15 bases between. The germline gives CDR1 SGHAT, CDR2 FQNNGV. CDR3 loop: CASSEMTSNSPLHF. In DNA form, the CDR3 reads TGTGCCAGCAGCGAAATGACAAGCAACTCACCCCTCCACTTT.

This chain uses TRBV5-4 with TRBJ2-5, with D unresolved. V dropped 5 bases and J dropped 0 bases, with 5 bases sitting between them. Per the germline V gene, CDR1 is SGHNT and CDR2 is YYREEE (reference sequence). The CDR3 consists of 12 residues. The CDR3 protein is CASRLNQETQYF. The CDR3, as DNA: TGTGCCAGCAGGCTCAACCAAGAGACCCAGTACTTC.

This rearrangement joins TRBV5-1 to TRBJ1-5; no firm D call. CDR1 and CDR2 (germline): SGHRS, YFSETQ. The CDR3 contains 14 residues. Trimming took 10 bases from V and 1 from J, leaving 15 bases between them. CDR3 region: CARKKAGSNQPQHF. In nucleotides, the CDR3 is TGCGCCCGGAAGAAAGCCGGGAGCAATCAGCCCCAGCATTTT.

The rearrangement joins TRBV15 to TRBJ2-1; 8 bases are a match to TRBD1. V was pared by 0 bases and J by 7 bases, with 8 bases of the junction left unmatched. This CDR3 comprises 16 residues. CDR1 and CDR2 (germline): LNHNV, YYDKDF (reference sequence). The CDR3 protein is CATSREWTGRRNEQFF. The DNA for the CDR3 is TGTGCCACCAGCAGAGAATGGACAGGGCGACGGAATGAGCAGTTCTTC.

The chain has TRBV27 and TRBJ1-5, with TRBD1 identical over 10 bases. The germline CDR1 and CDR2 sequences are MNHEY and SMNVEV (reference sequence). The CDR3 spans 16 residues. V was clipped by 5 bases and J by 4 bases; unmatched bases: 8. CDR3 protein: CASSPTGGGWNQPQHF. The CDR3 DNA is TGTGCCAGCAGTCCGACAGGGGGCGGATGGAATCAGCCCCAGCATTTT.

The J gene is TRBJ1-4, the V gene TRBV4-1; D not certain. With 8 bases removed from V and 4 bases from J, the gap between germline ends came to 8 bases. The CDR3 has 12 amino acids. Germline V lookup: CDR1 MGHRA, CDR2 YSYEKL. This CDR3 reads CASGRRNEKLFF. The CDR3 DNA sequence: TGCGCCAGCGGTCGACGTAATGAAAAACTGTTTTTT.